A selection of T cell receptor beta chains follows, all from one sample in a study of blood T cells in healthy people across ages. MiXCR, run by TCRdb on the 5' RACE reads, gives a single entry per CDR3 protein. Of about 1.4 million distinct CDR3 sequences in the sample, roughly 64% were seen once. The sample consisted of blood. Receptor source: a man aged 18 to 30 in good health. CDR3s include the opening cysteine and the closing phenylalanine or tryptophan. The D gene is left open where the match is weak. Size values are once, few and many counts, or a class for expanded clones, and some rows have none.

D gene	J gene	V gene	clone size	CDR3 length	CDR3 protein	CDR3 DNA
NA	TRBJ1-4	TRBV29-1	NA	12	CSVEVDSEKLFF	TGCAGCGTTGAAGTGGATTCGGAAAAACTGTTTTTT
NA	TRBJ2-7	TRBV20-1	NA	15	CSARDPLDGPHEQYF	TGCAGTGCTAGAGATCCCCTGGACGGCCCCCACGAGCAGTACTTC
TRBD2	TRBJ2-2	TRBV4-1	NA	16	CASSVGTRINTGELFF	TGCGCCAGCAGCGTGGGGACTAGAATAAACACCGGGGAGCTGTTTTTT
TRBD2	TRBJ2-1	TRBV3-1	once	16	CASSQDLAGLYNEQFF	TGTGCCAGCAGCCAAGACCTAGCGGGACTCTACAATGAGCAGTTCTTC
NA	TRBJ1-2	TRBV29-1	many	13	CSVGLGRNYGYTF	TGCAGCGTTGGCCTGGGAAGAAACTATGGCTACACCTTC
NA	TRBJ2-3	TRBV24-1	NA	15	CATSPTATSTDTQYF	TGTGCCACCAGTCCTACTGCGACATCTACAGATACGCAGTATTTT
TRBD1	TRBJ1-5	TRBV4-1	NA	15	CASSQGTGGIQPQHF	TGCGCCAGCAGCCAGGGCACAGGGGGCATTCAGCCCCAGCATTTT
TRBD1	TRBJ1-6	TRBV18	NA	15	CASSPYKGANSPLHF	TGTGCCAGCTCACCATATAAGGGGGCGAATTCACCCCTCCACTTT
NA	TRBJ1-6	TRBV6-6	NA	15	CASSYSGDGYSPLHF	TGTGCCAGCAGTTACTCTGGGGACGGGTATTCACCCCTCCACTTT
NA	TRBJ2-1	TRBV7-2	NA	13	CASSLIAVNEQFF	TGTGCCAGCAGCCTCATAGCGGTCAATGAGCAGTTCTTC
TRBD1	TRBJ2-1	TRBV6-1	NA	15	CASSEVGQGFDEQFF	TGTGCCAGCAGTGAAGTGGGACAGGGATTCGATGAGCAGTTCTTC
NA	TRBJ1-2	TRBV6-2/TRBV6-3	few	13	CASSFSDNYGYTF	TGTGCTAGCAGCTTTTCAGATAACTATGGCTACACCTTC
TRBD2	TRBJ2-7	TRBV29-1	few	11	CSVLLATSEYF	TGCAGCGTACTACTAGCGACCTCGGAGTACTTC
TRBD2	TRBJ2-7	TRBV27	NA	14	CASRLTSGIYEQYF	TGTGCCAGCAGACTTACTAGCGGGATATACGAGCAGTACTTC
TRBD1	TRBJ2-7	TRBV4-1	NA	15	CASTLRTGATYEQYF	TGCGCCAGCACCCTCCGGACAGGGGCTACCTACGAGCAGTACTTC
TRBD2	TRBJ2-7	TRBV14	NA	16	CASSQWASGASYEQYF	TGTGCCAGCAGCCAATGGGCTAGCGGTGCCTCCTACGAGCAGTACTTC
NA	TRBJ2-2	TRBV7-9	NA	13	CASSFRGIGELFF	TGTGCCAGCAGCTTTCGGGGGATCGGGGAGCTGTTTTTT
NA	TRBJ1-2	TRBV3-1	NA	15	CASSQGGGDNYGYTF	TGTGCCAGCAGCCAAGGGGGAGGGGACAACTATGGCTACACCTTC
NA	TRBJ2-3	TRBV27	NA	15	CASSMRVSSTDTQYF	TGTGCCAGCAGCATGCGGGTCTCTAGCACAGATACGCAGTATTTT
TRBD1	TRBJ2-1	TRBV28	NA	14	CANTPGQGRNEQFF	TGTGCCAACACCCCGGGACAGGGAAGGAATGAGCAGTTCTTC